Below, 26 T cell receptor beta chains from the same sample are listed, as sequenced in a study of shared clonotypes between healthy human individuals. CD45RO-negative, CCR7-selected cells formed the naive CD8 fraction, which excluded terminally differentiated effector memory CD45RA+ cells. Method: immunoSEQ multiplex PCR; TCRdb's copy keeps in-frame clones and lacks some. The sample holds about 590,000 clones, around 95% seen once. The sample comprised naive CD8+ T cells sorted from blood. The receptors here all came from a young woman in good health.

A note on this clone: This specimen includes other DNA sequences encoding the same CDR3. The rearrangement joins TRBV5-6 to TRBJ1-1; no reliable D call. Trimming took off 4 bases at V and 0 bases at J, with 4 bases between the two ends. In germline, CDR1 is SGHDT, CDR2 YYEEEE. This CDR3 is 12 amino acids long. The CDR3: CASSLLNTEAFF. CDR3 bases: TGTGCCAGCAGCCTACTGAACACTGAAGCTTTCTTT.

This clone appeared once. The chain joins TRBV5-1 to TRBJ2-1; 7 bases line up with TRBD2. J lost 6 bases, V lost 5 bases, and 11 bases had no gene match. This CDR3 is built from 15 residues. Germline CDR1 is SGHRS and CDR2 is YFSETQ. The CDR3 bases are TGCGCCAGCAGTAATGTGGCGGGAGAATCCAATGAGCAGTTCTTC. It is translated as CASSNVAGESNEQFF.

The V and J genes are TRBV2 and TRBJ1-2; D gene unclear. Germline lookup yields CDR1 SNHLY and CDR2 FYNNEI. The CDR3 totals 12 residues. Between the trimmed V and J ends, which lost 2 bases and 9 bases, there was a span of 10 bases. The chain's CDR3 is CASSEFSRSYTF. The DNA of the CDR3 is TGTGCCAGCAGTGAATTCAGTCGCAGCTACACCTTC.

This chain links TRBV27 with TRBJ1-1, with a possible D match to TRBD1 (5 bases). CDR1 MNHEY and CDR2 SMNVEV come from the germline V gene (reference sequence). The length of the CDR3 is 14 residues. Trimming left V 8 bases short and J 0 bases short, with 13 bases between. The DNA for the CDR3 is TGTGCCAGCGGAAGACCAGGGATGAACACTGAAGCTTTCTTT. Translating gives CASGRPGMNTEAFF.

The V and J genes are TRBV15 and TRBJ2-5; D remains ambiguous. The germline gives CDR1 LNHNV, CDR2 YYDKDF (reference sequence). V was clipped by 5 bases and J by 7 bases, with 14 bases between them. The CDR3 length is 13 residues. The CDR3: CATSGESSGTQYF. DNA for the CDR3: TGTGCCACCAGCGGCGAATCCTCGGGGACCCAGTACTTC.

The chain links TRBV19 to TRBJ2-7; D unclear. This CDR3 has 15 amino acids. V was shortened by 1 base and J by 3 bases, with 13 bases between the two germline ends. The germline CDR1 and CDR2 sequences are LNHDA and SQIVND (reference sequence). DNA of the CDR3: TGTGCCAGTAGTATAGTAAACGGAGCCTACTACGAGCAGTACTTC. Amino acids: CASSIVNGAYYEQYF.

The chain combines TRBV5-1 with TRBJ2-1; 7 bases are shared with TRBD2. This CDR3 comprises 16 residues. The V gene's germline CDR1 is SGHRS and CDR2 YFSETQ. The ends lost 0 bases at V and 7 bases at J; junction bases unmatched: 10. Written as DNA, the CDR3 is TGCGCCAGCAGCTTGGCCGCGAGCGGGAAGTTTAATGAGCAGTTCTTC. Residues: CASSLAASGKFNEQFF.

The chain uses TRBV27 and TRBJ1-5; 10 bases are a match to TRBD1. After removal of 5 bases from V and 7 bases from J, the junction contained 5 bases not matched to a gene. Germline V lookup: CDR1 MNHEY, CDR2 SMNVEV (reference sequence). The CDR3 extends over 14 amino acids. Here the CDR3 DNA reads TGTGCCAGCAGTGCGGGACAGGGGAACCAGCCCCAGCATTTT. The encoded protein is CASSAGQGNQPQHF.

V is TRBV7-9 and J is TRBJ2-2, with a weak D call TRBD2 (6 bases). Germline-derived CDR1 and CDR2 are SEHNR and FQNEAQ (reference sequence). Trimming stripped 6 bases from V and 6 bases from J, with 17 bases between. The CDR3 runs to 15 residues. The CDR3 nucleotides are TGTGCCAGCAGTACTACCACCTCGGGGGCCGGGGAGCTGTTTTTT. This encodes CASSTTTSGAGELFF.

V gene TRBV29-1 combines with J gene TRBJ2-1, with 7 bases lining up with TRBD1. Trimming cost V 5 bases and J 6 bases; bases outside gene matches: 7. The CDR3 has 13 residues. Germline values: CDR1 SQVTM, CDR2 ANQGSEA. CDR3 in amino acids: CSVPVAGGNEQFF. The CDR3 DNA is TGCAGCGTTCCTGTGGCAGGGGGCAATGAGCAGTTCTTC.

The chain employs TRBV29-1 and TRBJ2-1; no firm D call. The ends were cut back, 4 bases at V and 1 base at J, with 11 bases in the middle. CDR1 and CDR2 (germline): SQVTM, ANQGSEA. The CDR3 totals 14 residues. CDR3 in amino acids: CSVARRDSYNEQFF. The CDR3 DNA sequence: TGCAGCGTTGCCCGCCGTGATTCCTACAATGAGCAGTTCTTC.

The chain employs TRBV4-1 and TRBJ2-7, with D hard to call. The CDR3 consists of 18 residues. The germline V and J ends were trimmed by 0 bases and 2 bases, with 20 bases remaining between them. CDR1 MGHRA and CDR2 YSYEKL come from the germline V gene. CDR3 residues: CASSQDYVVQPPTYEQYF. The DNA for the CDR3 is TGCGCCAGCAGCCAAGATTATGTGGTACAACCACCTACCTACGAGCAGTACTTC.

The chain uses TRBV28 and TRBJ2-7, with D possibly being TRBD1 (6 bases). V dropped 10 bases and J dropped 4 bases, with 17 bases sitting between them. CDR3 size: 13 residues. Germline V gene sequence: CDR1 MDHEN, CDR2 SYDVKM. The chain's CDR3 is CATHAGDLYEQYF. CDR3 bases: TGTGCCACCCACGCAGGGGATTTGTACGAGCAGTACTTC.

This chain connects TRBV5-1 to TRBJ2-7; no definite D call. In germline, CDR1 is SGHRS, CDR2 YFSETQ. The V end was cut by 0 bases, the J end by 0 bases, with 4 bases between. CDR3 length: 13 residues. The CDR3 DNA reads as TGCGCCAGCAGCTTGGGCTACTCCTACGAGCAGTACTTC. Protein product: CASSLGYSYEQYF.

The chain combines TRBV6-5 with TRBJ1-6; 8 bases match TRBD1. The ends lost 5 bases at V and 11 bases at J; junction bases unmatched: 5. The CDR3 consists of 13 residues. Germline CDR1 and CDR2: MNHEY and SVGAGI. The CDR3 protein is CASSIGQGTPLHF. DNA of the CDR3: TGTGCCAGCAGTATAGGACAGGGTACACCCCTCCACTTT.

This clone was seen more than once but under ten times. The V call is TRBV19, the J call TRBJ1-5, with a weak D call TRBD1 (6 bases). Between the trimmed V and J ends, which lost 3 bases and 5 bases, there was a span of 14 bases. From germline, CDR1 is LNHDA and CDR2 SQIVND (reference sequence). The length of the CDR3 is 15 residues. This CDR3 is CASSIWSAGDQPQHF. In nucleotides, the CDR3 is TGTGCCAGTAGTATTTGGTCGGCAGGGGATCAGCCCCAGCATTTT.

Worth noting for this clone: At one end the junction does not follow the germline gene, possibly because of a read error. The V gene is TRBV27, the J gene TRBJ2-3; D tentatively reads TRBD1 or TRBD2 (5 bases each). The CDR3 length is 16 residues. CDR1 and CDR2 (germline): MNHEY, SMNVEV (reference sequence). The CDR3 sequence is CAGSPGDALRPDTQYF. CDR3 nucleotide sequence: TGTGCCGGCAGCCCCGGGGACGCATTGAGGCCAGATACGCAGTATTTT.

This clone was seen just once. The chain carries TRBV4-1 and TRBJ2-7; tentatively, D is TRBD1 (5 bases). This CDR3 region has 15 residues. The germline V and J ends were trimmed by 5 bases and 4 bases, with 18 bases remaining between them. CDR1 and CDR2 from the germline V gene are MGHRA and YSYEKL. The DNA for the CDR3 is TGCGCCAGCAGCATAAAGGGGTTTTTCCCTTACGAGCAGTACTTC. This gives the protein CASSIKGFFPYEQYF.

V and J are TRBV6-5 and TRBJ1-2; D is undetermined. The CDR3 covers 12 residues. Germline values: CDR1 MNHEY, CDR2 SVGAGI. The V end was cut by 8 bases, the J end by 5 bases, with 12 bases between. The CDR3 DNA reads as TGTGCCAGCCTCTCGGGCCAGTATGGCTACACCTTC. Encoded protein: CASLSGQYGYTF.

Here the CDR3 DNA reads TGTGCCAGCAGCTCGACGGGGCTTGGGGAGACCCAGTACTTC. Its translation is CASSSTGLGETQYF. This chain links TRBV7-9 with TRBJ2-5; D may correspond to TRBD1 or TRBD2 (5 bases each). The length of the CDR3 is 14 residues. V was pared by 4 bases and J by 5 bases, with 14 bases between. Germline-derived CDR1 and CDR2 are SEHNR and FQNEAQ (reference sequence).

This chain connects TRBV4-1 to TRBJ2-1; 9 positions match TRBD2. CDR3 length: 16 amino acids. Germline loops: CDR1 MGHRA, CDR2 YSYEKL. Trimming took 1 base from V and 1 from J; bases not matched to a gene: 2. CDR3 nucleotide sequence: TGCGCCAGCAGCCAAGTAGCGGGGGATTCCTACAATGAGCAGTTCTTC. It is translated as CASSQVAGDSYNEQFF.

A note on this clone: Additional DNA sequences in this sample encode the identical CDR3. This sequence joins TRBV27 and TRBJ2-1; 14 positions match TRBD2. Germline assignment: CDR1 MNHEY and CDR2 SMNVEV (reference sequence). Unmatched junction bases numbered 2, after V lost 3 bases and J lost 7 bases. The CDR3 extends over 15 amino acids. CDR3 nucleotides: TGTGCCAGCAGTTTTGGGACTAGCGGGAGAAATGAGCAGTTCTTC. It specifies CASSFGTSGRNEQFF.

The CDR3 coding sequence is TGTGCCAGCAGCCAAGATTTAGGGGATGGCTATGGCTACACCTTC. It yields the protein CASSQDLGDGYGYTF. J is TRBJ1-2 and V is TRBV4-2; TRBD1 might be the D (5 bases). The V end was cut by 0 bases, the J end by 4 bases, with 12 bases between. The V gene's germline CDR1 is LGHNA and CDR2 YNFKEQ. The CDR3 runs to 15 residues.

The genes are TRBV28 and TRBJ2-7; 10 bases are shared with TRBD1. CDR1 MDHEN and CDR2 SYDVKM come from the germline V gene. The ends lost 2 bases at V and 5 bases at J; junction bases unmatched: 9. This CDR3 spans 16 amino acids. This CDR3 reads CASSLPTTGGFDEQYF. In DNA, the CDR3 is TGTGCCAGCAGTTTACCGACGACAGGGGGCTTCGACGAGCAGTACTTC.

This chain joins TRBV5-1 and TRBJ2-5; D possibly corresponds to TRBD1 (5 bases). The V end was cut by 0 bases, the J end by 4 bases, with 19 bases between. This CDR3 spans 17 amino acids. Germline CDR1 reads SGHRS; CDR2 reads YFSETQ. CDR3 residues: CASSLAVLGQGPETQYF. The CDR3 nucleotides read TGCGCCAGCAGCTTGGCGGTTTTGGGCCAGGGCCCAGAGACCCAGTACTTC.

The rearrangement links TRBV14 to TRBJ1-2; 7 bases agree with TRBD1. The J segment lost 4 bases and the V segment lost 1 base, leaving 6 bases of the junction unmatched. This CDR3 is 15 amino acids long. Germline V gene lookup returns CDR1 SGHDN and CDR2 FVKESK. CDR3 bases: TGTGCCAGCAGCCAAGGAGGGGGCTACAGCTATGGCTACACCTTC. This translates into CASSQGGGYSYGYTF.